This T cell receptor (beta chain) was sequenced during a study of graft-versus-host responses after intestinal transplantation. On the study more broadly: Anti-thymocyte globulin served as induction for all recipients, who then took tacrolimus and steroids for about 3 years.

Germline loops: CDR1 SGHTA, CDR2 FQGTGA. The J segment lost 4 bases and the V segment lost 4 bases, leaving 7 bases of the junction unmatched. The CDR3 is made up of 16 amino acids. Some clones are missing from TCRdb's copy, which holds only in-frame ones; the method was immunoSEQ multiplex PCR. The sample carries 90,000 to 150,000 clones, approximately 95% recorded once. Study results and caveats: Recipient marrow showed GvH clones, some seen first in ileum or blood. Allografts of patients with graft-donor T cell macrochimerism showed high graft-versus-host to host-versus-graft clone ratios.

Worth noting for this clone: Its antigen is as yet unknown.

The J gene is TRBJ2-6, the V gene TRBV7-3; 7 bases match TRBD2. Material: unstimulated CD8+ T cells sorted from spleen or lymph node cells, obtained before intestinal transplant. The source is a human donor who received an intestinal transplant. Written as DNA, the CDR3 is TGTGCCAGCAGCTCCCGGCTAGCGGCGGGGGCCAACGTCCTGACTTTC. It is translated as CASSSRLAAGANVLTF.